This T cell receptor (beta chain) was recorded in a study of blood T cell repertoires in COVID-19. For the study at large: From the United States, Italy and Spain came samples of acute and convalescent COVID-19.

In germline, CDR1 is GTSNPN, CDR2 SVGIG (reference sequence). The trim removed 5 bases at V and 1 base at J, leaving 0 bases unmatched. This CDR3 comprises 12 residues. In the source study's methods: Amplification of reference gene primers provided the estimated nucleated cell counts. Generated by immunoSEQ multiplex PCR, the TCRdb table keeps only in-frame clones and is missing some. V and J calls and clone size are those listed in that table; D and trimming were worked out from the DNA. Of more than 70,000 clones listed, around 84% were seen once; the top ten hold just over 35%. The TCR comes from a woman between 65 and 79 years old with acute or convalescent COVID-19. The rearrangement uses TRBV30 and TRBJ2-5, with 8 bases lining up with TRBD2. Input material: peripheral blood. Here the CDR3 reads CAWRGGQETQYF. In DNA, the CDR3 is TGTGCCTGGCGGGGGGGCCAAGAGACCCAGTACTTC.